The clone carrying this T cell receptor beta chain turned up a few times. These data are taken from a study of blood T cell repertoires in COVID-19. As handled by the study authors: Amplification with reference gene primers provided the estimates of nucleated cell counts. Clones were sequenced by immunoSEQ multiplex PCR, and TCRdb holds only the in-frame ones, with some missing. D and trimming come from the DNA, and the V and J calls and clone size come from that table. The sample carries under 250,000 clones, 92% recorded once. Deletions cut 3 bases from V and 2 bases from J, with 12 bases between. The CDR3 runs to 15 residues. CDR1 SGHTS and CDR2 YDEGEE come from the germline V gene.

The sequencing input was peripheral blood. The sequence derives from a man aged 60 to 69 with COVID-19, enrolled during active disease. The chain joins TRBV5-8 to TRBJ1-3; D gene ambiguous. CDR3 DNA: TGTGCCAGCAGCTCCGGCCAGCGAGCTGGAAACACCATATATTTT. This sequence encodes CASSSGQRAGNTIYF.